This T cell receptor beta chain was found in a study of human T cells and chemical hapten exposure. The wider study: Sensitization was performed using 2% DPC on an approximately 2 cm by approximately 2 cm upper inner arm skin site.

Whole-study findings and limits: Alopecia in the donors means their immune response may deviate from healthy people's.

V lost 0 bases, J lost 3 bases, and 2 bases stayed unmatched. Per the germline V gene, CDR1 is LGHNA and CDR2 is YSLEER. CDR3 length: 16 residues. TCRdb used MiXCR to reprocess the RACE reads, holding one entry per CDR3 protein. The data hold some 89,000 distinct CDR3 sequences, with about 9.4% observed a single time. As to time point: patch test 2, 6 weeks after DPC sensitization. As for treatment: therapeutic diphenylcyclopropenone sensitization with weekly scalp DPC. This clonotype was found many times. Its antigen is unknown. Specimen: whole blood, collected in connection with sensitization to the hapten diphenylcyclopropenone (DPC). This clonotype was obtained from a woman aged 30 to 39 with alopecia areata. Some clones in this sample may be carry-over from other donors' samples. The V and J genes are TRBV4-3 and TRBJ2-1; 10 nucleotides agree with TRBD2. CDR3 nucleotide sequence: TGCGCCAGCAGCCAAGAGCCTAGCGGGAGCTACAATGAGCAGTTCTTC. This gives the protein CASSQEPSGSYNEQFF.